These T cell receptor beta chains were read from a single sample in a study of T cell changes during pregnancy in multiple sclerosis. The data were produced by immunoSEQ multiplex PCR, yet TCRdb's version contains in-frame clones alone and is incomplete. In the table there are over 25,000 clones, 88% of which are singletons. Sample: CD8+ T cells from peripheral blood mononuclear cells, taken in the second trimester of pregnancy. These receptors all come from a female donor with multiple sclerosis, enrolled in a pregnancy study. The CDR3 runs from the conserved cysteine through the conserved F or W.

CASSPGIDRAEGGTGELFF | TRBJ2-2 | TRBV9
CASSHAQGGPYGYTF | TRBJ1-2 | TRBV4-1
CSVSNGEDDEQYF | TRBJ2-7 | TRBV29-1
CASSYSAGVYEQYF | TRBJ2-7 | TRBV6-5
CASSLWTGEGLANEKLFF | TRBJ1-4 | TRBV28
CASSPGQVSSYNSPLHF | TRBJ1-6 | TRBV9
CASSPTPINSPLHF | TRBJ1-6 | TRBV19
CASSLRGSTNEKLFF | TRBJ1-4 | TRBV5-4
CAWSYPGATNEKLFF | TRBJ1-4 | TRBV30
CASSPRLGQQNEKLFF | TRBJ1-4 | TRBV4-1
CASRRLRDRGVNGYTF | TRBJ1-2 | TRBV27
CASSTSRRVATGREYF | TRBJ2-5 | TRBV11-2
CASSGGGEESNQPQHF | TRBJ1-5 | TRBV27
CASSPHGDYEQYF | TRBJ2-7 | TRBV4-2
CASSLAAGGPDTQYF | TRBJ2-3 | TRBV7-9
CASSSDASGGAAYEQYF | TRBJ2-7 | TRBV7-2
CANSLVRGALSGNTIYF | TRBJ1-3 | TRBV11-2
CASSDSPGNEQFF | TRBJ2-1 | TRBV6-4
CASSRGGQETQYF | TRBJ2-5 | TRBV7-9
CASSLGGAPYNEQFF | TRBJ2-1 | TRBV27
CASSIGGGPVGEQYF | TRBJ2-7 | TRBV9
CASSLGGQGDVPRAEAFF | TRBJ1-1 | TRBV7-9
CSVEVGRGYEQYF | TRBJ2-7 | TRBV29-1
CATRNTLMNTEAFF | TRBJ1-1 | TRBV15
CASSHLASRVGYGYTF | TRBJ1-2 | TRBV4-2
CASAPGSSVYGYTF | TRBJ1-2 | TRBV18
CASRPQGIGHGYTF | TRBJ1-2 | TRBV6-5
CASSFGGEAFF | TRBJ1-1 | TRBV27
CASSQRQFYGYTF | TRBJ1-2 | TRBV9
CASSLGAGSYEQYF | TRBJ2-7 | TRBV7-6
CASSYGGAREKLFF | TRBJ1-4 | TRBV6-6
CAWSSGFAVDTIYF | TRBJ1-3 | TRBV30
CASRPTSFAKNIQYF | TRBJ2-4 | TRBV27
CASSPRGQAAFF | TRBJ1-1 | TRBV27
CATSRDLQPQHF | TRBJ1-5 | TRBV15
CASSLTGGVTYYGYTF | TRBJ1-2 | TRBV28
CASAPNSYEQYF | TRBJ2-7 | TRBV28
CSVEPSGTGNTEAFF | TRBJ1-1 | TRBV29-1
CASSSTGLPSGEQFF | TRBJ2-1 | TRBV7-8
CASTPLQGPRPSYEQYF | TRBJ2-7 | TRBV11-2
CASSLTGGTDTQYF | TRBJ2-3 | TRBV7-3
CASSVSGGTDTQYF | TRBJ2-3 | TRBV6-4
CASSPRGPGLLETAVQPQHF | TRBJ1-5 | TRBV19
CAWSGGTEVGAWEQYF | TRBJ2-7 | TRBV30
CASSRLAGSTDTQYF | TRBJ2-3 | TRBV28
CASSGRDRAYEQYF | TRBJ2-7 | TRBV27
CASSSNRENPRYEQYF | TRBJ2-7 | TRBV6-5
CASSSAWGTGGQPQHF | TRBJ1-5 | TRBV28
CASSLGTGDFYGYTF | TRBJ1-2 | TRBV7-9
CAFEAGTGIDGYTF | TRBJ1-2 | TRBV30
CASSDRNSIQPQHF | TRBJ1-5 | TRBV10-2
CASREQGGEKLFF | TRBJ1-4 | TRBV5-1
CASSDSPGTDTQYF | TRBJ2-3 | TRBV6-4
CASSLTVGGPPYGYTF | TRBJ1-2 | TRBV7-9
CASSYNWGLNTEAFF | TRBJ1-1 | TRBV4-1
CASSPDTANYGYTF | TRBJ1-2 | TRBV5-1
CAISESWLAGAIQETQYF | TRBJ2-5 | TRBV10-3
CASSPNFSGDGYF | TRBJ2-7 | TRBV13
CASSPYTGGTEAFF | TRBJ1-1 | TRBV9
CASSDSSGGGPDTQYF | TRBJ2-3 | TRBV6-4